This paragraph reports one T cell receptor (beta chain). Its antigen is as yet unknown. The data stem from a study of cytomegalovirus exposure and HLA in healthy donors. The CDR3 runs 14 residues. In germline, CDR1 is LNHDA, CDR2 SQIVND (reference sequence). With 7 bases removed from V and 0 bases from J, the gap between germline ends came to 9 bases. Study findings and constraints: A later analysis associated under 20,000 TCR beta sequences with HLA alleles at a 0.05 false discovery rate.

Primers for the PCR totalled 60 Vbeta and 13 Jbeta. Libraries were prepared by immunoSEQ multiplex PCR; TCRdb keeps only in-frame clonotypes and omits some of them. The table shows some 170,000 clones, with 80% to 85% occurring only once. This chain uses TRBV19 with TRBJ1-4; TRBD1 might be the D (5 bases). The origin of this receptor is a girl between 2 and 10 years old in good health and CMV-seropositive. Sequencing input: PBMCs. For the CDR3, the DNA is TGTGCCAGTACAGGGAGGACAACTAATGAAAAACTGTTTTTT. Protein: CASTGRTTNEKLFF. Variable domain in full (rest from reference TRBV19 and TRBJ1-4): DGGITQSPKYLFRKEGQNVTLSCEQNLNHDAMYWYRQDPGQGLRLIYYSQIVNDFQKGDIAEGYSVSREKKESFPLTVTSAQKNPTAFYLCASTGRTTNEKLFFGSGTQLSVL.